This entry lists 31 T cell receptor beta chains sequenced from one sample in a study of response to subunit inactivated influenza vaccine. Each CDR3 protein is one row after TCRdb ran MiXCR on the RT-PCR reads. The table lists some 570,000 distinct CDR3 sequences, 10% to 12% of them singletons. The same sample was also used in a study of T cells expressing NK-cell markers. From that report: Synthesis of TCR beta cDNA relied on 5'RACE template switching carrying UMIs.

Sequenced here: PBMCs from blood, sampled on the day of vaccination. The receptors shown here come from a man over 45 who received an inactivated influenza vaccine.

The chain joins TRBV12-3 or TRBV12-4 to TRBJ2-1, with TRBD1 matching 9 bases. V trimming: 3 bases; J trimming: 7 bases; junction bases outside the gene matches: 7. This CDR3 is built from 15 residues. Here the CDR3 reads CASSFGGDRDNEQFF. CDR3 sequence (DNA): TGTGCCAGCAGTTTTGGGGGGGACAGGGATAATGAGCAGTTCTTC.

The chain carries TRBV5-1 and TRBJ1-4, with D maybe TRBD1 (5 bases). This CDR3 contains 15 residues. Germline CDR1 reads SGHRS; CDR2 reads YFSETQ. V was shortened by 4 bases and J by 6 bases, with 16 bases between the two germline ends. CDR3 loop: CASSGSNRPDEKLFF. CDR3 in DNA: TGCGCCAGCAGCGGTTCGAACAGGCCTGATGAAAAACTGTTTTTT. Variable domain in full (rest from reference TRBV5-1 and TRBJ1-4): KAGVTQTPRYLIKTRGQQVTLSCSPISGHRSVSWYQQTPGQGLQFLFEYFSETQRNKGNFPGRFSGRQFSNSRSEMNVSTLELGDSALYLCASSGSNRPDEKLFFGSGTQLSVL.

This clonotype was observed at least ten times. J is TRBJ1-1 and V is TRBV10-3, with 10 bases fitting TRBD1. Germline CDR1 reads ENHRY; CDR2 reads SYGVKD. V gave up 11 bases and J gave up 3 bases; unmatched junction bases: 3. There are 12 residues in the CDR3. CDR3 residues: CAVGQGYTEAFF. Written as DNA, the CDR3 is TGTGCCGTGGGACAGGGGTACACTGAAGCTTTCTTT.

The J gene is TRBJ2-2, the V gene TRBV2; no clear D gene. Between the trimmed V and J ends, which lost 8 bases and 3 bases, there was a span of 4 bases. Germline V gene sequence: CDR1 SNHLY, CDR2 FYNNEI. The CDR3 loop spans 11 amino acids. CDR3 protein: CASQYTGELFF. CDR3 in DNA: TGTGCCAGCCAGTACACCGGGGAGCTGTTTTTT. The variable domain in full, completed from reference TRBV2 and TRBJ2-2, reads EPEVTQTPSHQVTQMGQEVILRCVPISNHLYFYWYRQILGQKVEFLVSFYNNEISEKSEIFDDQFSVERPDGSNFTLKIRSTKLEDSAMYFCASQYTGELFFGEGSRLTVL.

The chain recombines TRBV9 with TRBJ2-7, with 10 positions matching TRBD2. The length of the CDR3 is 16 residues. Germline trimming cut 0 bases from V and 4 bases from J; bases unmatched to any gene: 7. CDR1 is SGDLS, CDR2 YYNGEE, per germline. CDR3 protein: CASSVGLAGALYEQYF. In DNA form, the CDR3 reads TGTGCCAGCAGCGTAGGGCTAGCGGGAGCCTTATACGAGCAGTACTTC.

This clonotype was counted a few times. The V call is TRBV5-1, the J call TRBJ2-3; a weak D match, TRBD1 (5 bases). The V gene's germline CDR1 is SGHRS and CDR2 YFSETQ. V lost 2 bases to trimming and J lost 2 bases, with 9 bases between them. This CDR3 has 14 residues. CDR3 sequence (DNA): TGCGCCAGCAGCTTTGGGGCCTACACAGATACGCAGTATTTT. Translating gives CASSFGAYTDTQYF.

The gene calls are TRBV7-9 and TRBJ2-5; TRBD2 is a possible D gene (6 bases). The CDR3 sequence is 15 residues long. V lost 3 bases and J 4 bases, leaving 15 bases between the germline ends. Germline CDR1 reads SEHNR; CDR2 reads FQNEAQ (reference sequence). The CDR3 region has the DNA TGTGCCAGCAGCTTCGGAGGGATGACGAGAGAGACCCAGTACTTC. Amino acids: CASSFGGMTRETQYF.

This clonotype was seen a few times. This rearrangement joins TRBV11-2 to TRBJ1-2; the D gene is possibly TRBD1 (6 bases). The CDR3 runs 14 residues. Germline-derived CDR1 and CDR2 are SGHAT and FQNNGV. V was clipped by 0 bases and J by 6 bases, with 11 bases between them. This chain's CDR3 is CASSLDVQGDGYTF. In DNA, the CDR3 is TGTGCCAGCAGCTTAGACGTACAGGGAGATGGCTACACCTTC.

This chain joins TRBV29-1 and TRBJ2-5; 9 bases align to TRBD2. The ends lost 3 bases at V and 5 bases at J; junction bases unmatched: 4. Per germline, CDR1 SQVTM and CDR2 ANQGSEA. The CDR3 length is 13 residues. The CDR3 loop is CSVELAGLETQYF. For the CDR3, the DNA is TGCAGCGTTGAGCTAGCGGGGCTGGAGACCCAGTACTTC.

This clonotype turned up a few times. V usage is TRBV28 and J usage is TRBJ1-1; TRBD1 might be the D (5 bases). CDR3 size: 14 residues. Trimming pared 6 bases from V and 3 bases from J, leaving 14 bases between. Germline CDR1 and CDR2: MDHEN and SYDVKM. CDR3 sequence: CASSGGDTDTEAFF. CDR3 sequence (DNA): TGTGCCAGCAGCGGGGGGGATACGGACACTGAAGCTTTCTTT.

This clonotype was recorded a few times. The CDR3 DNA follows: TGCAGTGCTAAACCCTTGGACAGGGCGAGAACTGAAGCTTTCTTT. Protein product: CSAKPLDRARTEAFF. This rearrangement joins TRBV20-1 to TRBJ1-1, with TRBD1 identical over 8 bases. V trimming: 4 bases; J trimming: 5 bases; junction bases outside the gene matches: 12. The CDR3 has 15 amino acids. Germline values: CDR1 DFQATT, CDR2 SNEGSKA (reference sequence).

The rearrangement joins TRBV13 to TRBJ2-7; 7 bases are shared with TRBD2. The germline V gene has CDR1 PRHDT and CDR2 FYEKMQ (reference sequence). The CDR3 is made up of 16 amino acids. V shed 1 base and J 0 bases; nucleotides not matched to a gene: 6. Here the CDR3 reads CASSLVKRDSSYEQYF. CDR3 DNA sequence: TGTGCCAGCAGCTTAGTGAAGCGGGATTCCTCCTACGAGCAGTACTTC.

This chain joins TRBV24-1 and TRBJ2-2; D ambiguous. There are 15 residues in the CDR3. Trimming left V 2 bases short and J 1 base short, with 7 bases between. CDR1 KGHDR and CDR2 SFDVKD come from the germline V gene. The CDR3 is CATSDWTENTGELFF. CDR3 DNA: TGTGCCACCAGTGATTGGACGGAGAACACCGGGGAGCTGTTTTTT.

At least ten counts were recorded for this clonotype. The V gene is TRBV20-1, the J gene TRBJ2-7; D ambiguous. Trimming stripped 5 bases from V and 1 base from J, with 12 bases between. CDR1 and CDR2 from the germline V gene are DFQATT and SNEGSKA (reference sequence). The CDR3 has 13 amino acids. The CDR3 sequence is CSAALTGSYEQYF. CDR3 in DNA: TGCAGTGCTGCCTTGACCGGATCCTACGAGCAGTACTTC.

This clonotype was detected ten times or more. In DNA, the CDR3 is TGTGCCAGCAGTTTGGTAGGGCGGCAAGAGACCCAGTACTTC. Its protein product is CASSLVGRQETQYF. V and J are TRBV12-3 or TRBV12-4 and TRBJ2-5, with D hard to call. Trimming removed 3 bases from V and 2 bases from J, with 10 bases in between. The CDR3 extends over 14 amino acids.

There are a few counts of this clonotype. This chain uses TRBV29-1 with TRBJ2-3; D is unclear. This CDR3 is built from 13 residues. Trimming cost V 4 bases and J 0 bases, with 8 bases left between them. Germline-derived CDR1 and CDR2 are SQVTM and ANQGSEA. CDR3 sequence: CSVGAASTDTQYF. As DNA, the CDR3 is TGCAGCGTTGGGGCGGCTAGCACAGATACGCAGTATTTT.

This clonotype has a handful of counts. V and J are TRBV30 and TRBJ2-1, with 9 bases that match TRBD2. This CDR3 region has 14 residues. Germline V CDR1 and CDR2: GTSNPN, SVGIG (reference sequence). V was pared by 2 bases and J by 4 bases, with 3 bases of the junction left unmatched. CDR3 bases: TGTGCCTGGAGTAAGCTAGCGGGATACAATGAGCAGTTCTTC. The encoded protein is CAWSKLAGYNEQFF.

The rearrangement uses TRBV24-1 and TRBJ2-1; TRBD2 agrees at 10 bases. The V gene end was trimmed by 3 bases and the J gene end by 3 bases; junction bases not matched to a gene: 10. The CDR3 length is 18 residues. CDR1 KGHDR and CDR2 SFDVKD come from the germline V gene. CDR3 protein: CATSDPGEREGRYNEQFF. The CDR3 DNA follows: TGTGCCACCAGTGATCCCGGGGAGCGGGAGGGCCGCTACAATGAGCAGTTCTTC.

CDR3 amino acids: CASSKGPETDTQYF. CDR3 nucleotides: TGTGCCAGCAGTAAGGGGCCTGAGACAGATACGCAGTATTTT. The rearrangement uses TRBV12-3 or TRBV12-4 and TRBJ2-3, with a weak D call TRBD1 (5 bases). V was cut by 5 bases and J by 3 bases, with 12 bases left in between. The CDR3 length is 14 residues.

This clonotype was picked up a small number of times. The rearrangement joins TRBV7-9 to TRBJ2-1; 11 bases agree with TRBD2. In germline, CDR1 is SEHNR, CDR2 FQNEAQ (reference sequence). The CDR3 length is 16 residues. V shed 1 base and J 8 bases; nucleotides not matched to a gene: 7. The CDR3 spells CASSLGSSGGFDEQFF. DNA of the CDR3: TGTGCCAGCAGCTTAGGGTCTAGCGGGGGGTTCGATGAGCAGTTCTTC.

The chain is built from TRBV7-2 and TRBJ1-6; 7 nucleotides match TRBD1. The CDR3 spans 16 residues. The germline gives CDR1 SGHTA, CDR2 FQGNSA. Trimming at V came to 5 bases and at J to 7 bases, leaving 11 bases not matched to a gene. The DNA of the CDR3 is TGTGCCAGCAGCCTCGACAGACAGGGCCGAAATTCACCCCTCCACTTT. It codes for CASSLDRQGRNSPLHF. The variable domain in full, completed from reference TRBV7-2 and TRBJ1-6, reads GAGVSQSPSNKVTEKGKDVELRCDPISGHTALYWYRQSLGQGLEFLIYFQGNSAPDKSGLPSDRFSAERTGGSVSTLTIQRTQQEDSAVYLCASSLDRQGRNSPLHFGNGTRLTVT.

The CDR3 loop reads CASSGGVPDTQYF. The CDR3 nucleotides read TGCGCCAGCAGCGGAGGGGTTCCAGATACGCAGTATTTT. V is TRBV5-1 and J is TRBJ2-3, with D tentatively TRBD2 (6 bases). The CDR3 sequence is 13 residues long. Per germline, CDR1 SGHRS and CDR2 YFSETQ. V gave up 4 bases and J gave up 4 bases, with 10 bases separating them.

The V call is TRBV12-3 or TRBV12-4, the J call TRBJ2-6, with D maybe TRBD1 (6 bases). This CDR3 has 15 residues. With 6 bases removed from V and 4 bases from J, the gap between germline ends came to 13 bases. Here the CDR3 DNA reads TGTGCCAGCAGAACCACAGGGAGCGGGGCCAACGTCCTGACTTTC. This sequence encodes CASRTTGSGANVLTF.

This clonotype was counted a few times. The chain carries TRBV6-2 or TRBV6-3 and TRBJ2-1, with D hard to call. The CDR3 runs 15 residues. Looked up from germline, CDR1 is MNHEY and CDR2 is SVGEGT. Trimming removed 5 bases at V and 2 bases at J, with 13 bases between. The DNA of the CDR3 is TGTGCCAGCAGTCCTACACGTTTCGCCTACAATGAGCAGTTCTTC. This gives the protein CASSPTRFAYNEQFF.

This sequence joins TRBV28 and TRBJ2-1, with D uncertain. The length of the CDR3 is 12 residues. Trimming left V 2 bases short and J 15 bases short, with 14 bases between. Germline CDR1 is MDHEN and CDR2 is SYDVKM. CDR3 amino acids: CASSLDSTRLFF. CDR3 bases: TGTGCCAGCAGTTTAGACTCCACACGTCTGTTCTTC.

There are many counts of this clonotype. This chain uses TRBV7-9 with TRBJ1-3; D may be TRBD1 (5 bases). The CDR3 totals 15 residues. Germline loops: CDR1 SEHNR, CDR2 FQNEAQ (reference sequence). V lost 3 bases and J lost 0, with 9 bases in between. The CDR3 DNA reads TGTGCCAGCAGCTTGGGGGAGAGCTCTGGAAACACCATATATTTT. This encodes CASSLGESSGNTIYF.

This clonotype has just a few counts. J is TRBJ1-1 and V is TRBV29-1, with 7 positions matching TRBD1. V was pared by 3 bases and J by 5 bases, with 6 bases of the junction left unmatched. Germline CDR1 SQVTM, CDR2 ANQGSEA. CDR3 length equals 13 residues. CDR3 in DNA: TGCAGCGTTGAGCCAGGGGGATGGACTGAAGCTTTCTTT. Protein: CSVEPGGWTEAFF. Complete variable domain (other parts from reference TRBV29-1 and TRBJ1-1): SAVISQKPSRDICQRGTSLTIQCQVDSQVTMMFWYRQQPGQSLTLIATANQGSEATYESGFVIDKFPISRPNLTFSTLTVSNMSPEDSSIYLCSVEPGGWTEAFFGQGTRLTVV.

This clonotype was seen repeatedly, ten times or more. The rearrangement uses TRBV5-4 and TRBJ2-5; 10 bases are a match to TRBD1. The CDR3 is made up of 13 amino acids. Germline V gene data show CDR1 as SGHNT and CDR2 as YYREEE (reference sequence). V lost 4 bases, J lost 5 bases, and 2 bases stayed unmatched. The CDR3 loop reads CASSRDRGETQYF. CDR3 bases: TGTGCCAGCAGCAGGGACAGGGGCGAGACCCAGTACTTC.

The V call is TRBV20-1, the J call TRBJ1-2, with a weak D call TRBD1 (5 bases). The CDR3 is made up of 14 amino acids. CDR1 DFQATT and CDR2 SNEGSKA come from the germline V gene (reference sequence). V was clipped by 5 bases and J by 5 bases, with 18 bases between them. CDR3 nucleotides: TGCAGTGCTCATCCGAGGGTGGGGGGTTATGGCTACACCTTC. Translating gives CSAHPRVGGYGYTF.

This clonotype appeared a few times. The rearrangement links TRBV7-8 to TRBJ2-5; the match to TRBD2 covers 7 bases. The germline gives CDR1 SGHVS, CDR2 FQNEAQ. The CDR3 extends over 16 amino acids. V gave up 5 bases and J gave up 7 bases; unmatched junction bases: 16. The CDR3 DNA is TGTGCCAGCAGCCCGGGGAGCGGGACCCGATTTGCGACCCAGTACTTC. Its protein is CASSPGSGTRFATQYF.

The rearrangement joins TRBV5-5 to TRBJ2-7; D is undetermined. Deletions cut 4 bases from V and 4 bases from J, with 9 bases between. Germline V CDR1 and CDR2: SGHKS, YYEKEE (reference sequence). The CDR3 consists of 12 residues. CDR3 protein: CASSETLYEQYF. CDR3 nucleotide sequence: TGTGCCAGCAGCGAGACACTTTACGAGCAGTACTTC.